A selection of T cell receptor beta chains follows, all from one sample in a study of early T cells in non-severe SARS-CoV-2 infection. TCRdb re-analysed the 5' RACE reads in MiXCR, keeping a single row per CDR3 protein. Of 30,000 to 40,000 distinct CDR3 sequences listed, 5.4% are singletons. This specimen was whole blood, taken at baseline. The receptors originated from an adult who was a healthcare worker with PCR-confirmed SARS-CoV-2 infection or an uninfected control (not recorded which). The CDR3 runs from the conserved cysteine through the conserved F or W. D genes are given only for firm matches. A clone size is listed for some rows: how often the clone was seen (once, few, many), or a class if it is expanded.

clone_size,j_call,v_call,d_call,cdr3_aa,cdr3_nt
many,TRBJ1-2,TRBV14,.,CASSQQIEEGLSNYGYTF,TGTGCCAGCAGCCAACAAATAGAGGAGGGACTGAGTAACTATGGCTACACCTTC
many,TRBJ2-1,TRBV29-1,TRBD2,CSAGGVYEQFF,TGCAGCGCGGGGGGGGTGTATGAGCAGTTCTTC
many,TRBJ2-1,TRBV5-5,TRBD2,CASSFLADPTQGEQFF,TGTGCCAGCAGCTTTCTAGCGGACCCAACCCAGGGTGAGCAGTTCTTC
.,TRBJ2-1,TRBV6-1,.,CASSVNGNEQFF,TGTGCCAGCAGTGTAAACGGGAATGAGCAGTTCTTC
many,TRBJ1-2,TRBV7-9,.,CASRPPGKGNYGYTF,TGTGCCAGCAGACCACCAGGGAAAGGCAACTATGGCTACACCTTC
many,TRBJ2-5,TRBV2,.,CASSEDQTLQETQYF,TGTGCCAGCAGTGAAGACCAGACCCTCCAAGAGACCCAGTACTTC
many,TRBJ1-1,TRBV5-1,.,CASSQSYRSLGAFF,TGCGCCAGCAGCCAATCCTACAGGAGCCTCGGAGCTTTCTTT
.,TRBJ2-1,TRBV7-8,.,CASSLGLPRAYNEQFF,TGTGCCAGCAGCTTAGGGCTACCTCGGGCCTACAATGAGCAGTTCTTC
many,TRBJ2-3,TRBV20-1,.,CSARVGLTDTQYF,TGCAGTGCTAGAGTGGGACTGACAGATACGCAGTATTTT
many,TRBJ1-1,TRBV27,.,CASSFLRNTEAFF,TGTGCCAGCAGTTTTTTGAGGAACACTGAAGCTTTCTTT
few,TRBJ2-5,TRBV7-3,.,CASSLDPQETQYF,TGTGCCAGCAGCCTGGACCCGCAAGAGACCCAGTACTTC
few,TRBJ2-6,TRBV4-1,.,CASSQAGVGSGANVLTF,TGCGCCAGCAGCCAAGCAGGGGTCGGTTCTGGGGCCAACGTCCTGACTTTC
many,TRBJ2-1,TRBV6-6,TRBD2,CASSRAGRSYNEQFF,TGTGCCAGCAGCCGAGCGGGACGCTCCTACAATGAGCAGTTCTTC
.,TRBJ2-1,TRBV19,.,CASSSPAHEQFF,TGTGCCAGTAGTTCCCCCGCTCATGAGCAGTTCTTC
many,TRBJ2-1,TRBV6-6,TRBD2,CASQTSGNNEQFF,TGTGCCAGCCAGACTAGCGGAAACAATGAGCAGTTCTTC
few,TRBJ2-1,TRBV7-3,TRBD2,CASSPRLAGVNEQFF,TGTGCCAGCAGCCCCCGACTAGCGGGAGTCAATGAGCAGTTCTTC
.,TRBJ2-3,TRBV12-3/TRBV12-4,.,CASTLGGGNTDTQYF,TGTGCCAGTACACTGGGTGGGGGAAACACAGATACGCAGTATTTT
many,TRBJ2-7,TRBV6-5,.,CASRRPGGTYEQYF,TGTGCCAGCAGACGGCCGGGTGGGACCTACGAGCAGTACTTC